The next 20 T cell receptor beta chains were all read from a single sample in a study of shared clonotypes between healthy human individuals. Profiling relied on immunoSEQ multiplex PCR, and the TCRdb table lists in-frame clones only, not all of them. The sample holds roughly 500,000 clones; about 84% are singletons and the top ten take roughly 12%. Sequenced sample: PBMCs. These receptors all stem from a woman aged 40 to 50 in good health. Some clones in this sample may be carry-over from other donors' samples.

The CDR3 spells CASSLWGQTNEKLFF. The CDR3, as DNA: TGTGCCAGCAGTTTATGGGGACAAACTAATGAAAAACTGTTTTTT. V usage is TRBV27 and J usage is TRBJ1-4; TRBD1 is a possible D gene (6 bases). Germline CDR1 MNHEY, CDR2 SMNVEV (reference sequence). The germline V and J ends were trimmed by 1 base and 1 base, with 7 bases remaining between them. The length of the CDR3 is 15 residues.

The chain recombines TRBV7-6 with TRBJ2-1, with TRBD2 matching 16 bases. Trimming removed 4 bases from V and 5 bases from J; junction bases left unmatched: 2. Looked up from germline, CDR1 is SGHVS and CDR2 is FNYEAQ. The CDR3 totals 16 residues. Here the CDR3 reads CASSWGLAGGDNEQFF. CDR3 nucleotides: TGTGCCAGCAGCTGGGGACTAGCGGGAGGGGACAATGAGCAGTTCTTC.

The chain joins TRBV28 to TRBJ2-7; D is unresolved. This CDR3 is 11 amino acids long. Germline-derived CDR1 and CDR2 are MDHEN and SYDVKM. V shed 3 bases and J shed 5 bases, with 5 bases lying between them. The CDR3 sequence: CASSFKNEQYF. As DNA, the CDR3 is TGTGCCAGCAGTTTTAAGAACGAGCAGTACTTC. The complete variable domain, with remaining parts taken from reference TRBV28 and TRBJ2-7, reads DVKVTQSSRYLVKRTGEKVFLECVQDMDHENMFWYRQDPGLGLRLIYFSYDVKMKEKGDIPEGYSVSREKKERFSLILESASTNQTSMYLCASSFKNEQYFGPGTRLTVT.

This chain links TRBV6-4 with TRBJ1-4; 11 positions match TRBD1. The trim removed 8 bases at V and 3 bases at J, leaving 11 bases unmatched. Looked up from germline, CDR1 is MRHNA and CDR2 is SNTAGT. CDR3 length: 17 residues. CDR3: CASVKDRGRPSNEKLFF. The CDR3 DNA follows: TGTGCCAGCGTCAAGGACAGGGGGCGCCCATCTAATGAAAAACTGTTTTTT.

DNA for the CDR3: TGTGCCATCAGTGAGGAGCCGGGACAGGCCGTAGGGTTGTTTTTT. It yields the protein CAISEEPGQAVGLFF. The chain carries TRBV10-3 and TRBJ1-4, with TRBD1 identical over 8 bases. The germline CDR1 and CDR2 sequences are ENHRY and SYGVKD. The V and J ends lost 2 bases and 15 bases, in that order; junction bases with no gene match: 14. CDR3 length: 15 amino acids.

The chain links TRBV5-4 to TRBJ2-1; 8 bases map to TRBD1. Per germline, CDR1 SGHNT and CDR2 YYREEE (reference sequence). The CDR3 consists of 15 residues. V lost 4 bases and J lost 3; bases outside the gene matches: 6. The CDR3 DNA sequence: TGTGCCAGCAGCCGAGGACAGGGTGGCTACAATGAGCAGTTCTTC. This translates into CASSRGQGGYNEQFF. Complete variable domain (other parts from reference TRBV5-4 and TRBJ2-1): ETGVTQSPTHLIKTRGQQVTLRCSSQSGHNTVSWYQQALGQGPQFIFQYYREEENGRGNFPPRFSGLQFPNYSSELNVNALELDDSALYLCASSRGQGGYNEQFFGPGTRLTVL.

The chain recombines TRBV20-1 with TRBJ2-1, with unresolved D. From germline, CDR1 is DFQATT and CDR2 SNEGSKA (reference sequence). CDR3 length: 11 residues. Trimming took off 5 bases at V and 7 bases at J, with 9 bases between the two ends. CDR3 DNA sequence: TGCAGTGCTGGAAGTGGGAATGAGCAGTTCTTC. Residues: CSAGSGNEQFF.

In regard to this clone: Its ends do not fully match the called genes, so a read error is possible. The chain is built from TRBV29-1 and TRBJ1-1, with no clear D. Germline values: CDR1 SQVTM, CDR2 ANQGSEA. The CDR3 spans 13 residues. In DNA form, the CDR3 reads TGCGGCGTCACAGTAGGGTTAGGCACTGAAGCTTTCTTT. Translated, it gives CGVTVGLGTEAFF.

The genes are TRBV7-2 and TRBJ2-7; TRBD1 is a possible D gene (6 bases). Trimming left V 5 bases short and J 4 bases short, with 9 bases between. The CDR3 has 12 residues. In germline, CDR1 is SGHTA, CDR2 FQGNSA. DNA of the CDR3: TGTGCCAGCAGCAAACAGGGATACGAGCAGTACTTC. Protein sequence: CASSKQGYEQYF.

The gene calls are TRBV7-9 and TRBJ2-5; no firm D call. The CDR3 is 14 amino acids. Trimming cost V 5 bases and J 2 bases, with 12 bases left between them. CDR1 SEHNR and CDR2 FQNEAQ come from the germline V gene (reference sequence). DNA of the CDR3: TGTGCCAGCAGCCCAACCGGGCCGCAAGAGACCCAGTACTTC. As protein: CASSPTGPQETQYF. Supplemented by reference TRBV7-9 and TRBJ2-5, the full variable domain reads DTGVSQNPRHKITKRGQNVTFRCDPISEHNRLYWYRQTLGQGPEFLTYFQNEAQLEKSRLLSDRFSAERPKGSFSTLEIQRTEQGDSAMYLCASSPTGPQETQYFGPGTRLLVL.

Points on this clone: This likely traces to a read error, being one base from a far larger clone. The V gene is TRBV30, the J gene TRBJ1-5; perhaps TRBD1 as D (6 bases). There are 14 residues in the CDR3. From germline, CDR1 is GTSNPN and CDR2 SVGIG (reference sequence). CDR3 region: CAWSKGGGNQSQHF. CDR3 nucleotides: TGTGCCTGGAGTAAAGGCGGGGGCAATCAGTCCCAGCATTTT.

In this sample, this clone turned up once. A read error may explain this, as a much larger clone is one base away. The chain recombines TRBV5-1 with TRBJ2-5, with unresolved D. The V gene's germline CDR1 is SGHRS and CDR2 YFSETQ. The length of the CDR3 is 12 residues. V was cut by 3 bases and J by 9 bases, with 12 bases left in between. The CDR3 loop is CASSYADEAQYF. The CDR3 coding sequence is TGCGCCAGCAGCTACGCCGACGAGGCCCAGTACTTC.

V gene TRBV7-2 combines with J gene TRBJ2-5, with 9 bases lining up with TRBD2. Per germline, CDR1 SGHTA and CDR2 FQGNSA. With 1 base clipped from V and 5 bases from J, the junction kept 5 bases outside the gene matches. The CDR3 totals 15 residues. The DNA of the CDR3 is TGTGCCAGCAGCTTAGACGCGGGAGGGCTTGAGACCCAGTACTTC. Translated, it gives CASSLDAGGLETQYF. Full variable domain (missing parts from reference TRBV7-2 and TRBJ2-5): GAGVSQSPSNKVTEKGKDVELRCDPISGHTALYWYRQSLGQGLEFLIYFQGNSAPDKSGLPSDRFSAERTGGSVSTLTIQRTQQEDSAVYLCASSLDAGGLETQYFGPGTRLLVL.

The rearrangement links TRBV29-1 to TRBJ2-1; 10 bases match TRBD2. There are 18 residues in the CDR3. V gave up 6 bases and J gave up 0 bases; unmatched junction bases: 14. The germline V gene encodes CDR1 SQVTM and CDR2 ANQGSEA. The CDR3 loop is CSVGEREGLLSSYNEQFF. CDR3 in DNA: TGCAGCGTGGGGGAGCGGGAGGGTTTACTAAGCTCCTACAATGAGCAGTTCTTC.

In DNA, the CDR3 is TGTGCCAGCAGCCTCGGACAGAGAAACGGTGGGTACGAGCAGTACTTC. Its protein is CASSLGQRNGGYEQYF. The genes are TRBV4-2 and TRBJ2-7; D may be TRBD1 (6 bases). Germline V CDR1 and CDR2: LGHNA, YNFKEQ. CDR3 length: 16 residues. The germline V and J ends were trimmed by 4 bases and 4 bases, with 20 bases remaining between them.

V usage is TRBV6-1 and J usage is TRBJ2-7; D may be TRBD1 (6 bases). Trimming took 6 bases from V and 3 from J, leaving 15 bases between them. The CDR3 contains 14 residues. The germline V gene has CDR1 MNHNS and CDR2 SASEGT. Written as DNA, the CDR3 is TGTGCCAGCAGCCCAAGGGGGAAATACTACGAGCAGTACTTC. Protein: CASSPRGKYYEQYF.

This sequence joins TRBV4-2 and TRBJ1-5; no definite D call. CDR1 LGHNA and CDR2 YNFKEQ come from the germline V gene. The V end was cut by 0 bases, the J end by 7 bases, with 7 bases between. The CDR3 runs 13 residues. CDR3 sequence: CASSQDIGQPQHF. CDR3 nucleotide sequence: TGTGCCAGCAGCCAAGATATAGGGCAGCCCCAGCATTTT.

This clone has just one count. The chain joins TRBV18 to TRBJ2-7, with 12 bases matching TRBD2. The V gene end was trimmed by 2 bases and the J gene end by 3 bases; junction bases not matched to a gene: 2. This CDR3 is 15 amino acids long. Germline loops: CDR1 KGHSH, CDR2 LQKENI. CDR3 coding DNA: TGTGCCAGCTCACCAGGACTAGCGGGATTCTACGAGCAGTACTTC. As protein: CASSPGLAGFYEQYF.

As for this clone: This likely traces to a read error, being one base from a far larger clone. The CDR3 region is CASSQGVGPGRINTEAFF. CDR3 nucleotide sequence: TGCGCCAGCAGCCAAGGGGTTGGTCCTGGGAGGATTAACACTGAAGCTTTCTTT. The genes are TRBV4-1 and TRBJ1-1; D is ambiguous. V was clipped by 1 base and J by 2 bases, with 20 bases between them. Germline V lookup: CDR1 MGHRA, CDR2 YSYEKL. The CDR3 contains 18 residues.

The chain combines TRBV10-3 with TRBJ1-2; tentatively, D is TRBD1 (6 bases). The germline V gene has CDR1 ENHRY and CDR2 SYGVKD. With 2 bases removed from V and 8 bases from J, the gap between germline ends came to 9 bases. This CDR3 is built from 12 residues. The DNA for the CDR3 is TGTGCCATCAGTGAGCCTACAGGGGGCTACACCTTC. Translation gives CAISEPTGGYTF.